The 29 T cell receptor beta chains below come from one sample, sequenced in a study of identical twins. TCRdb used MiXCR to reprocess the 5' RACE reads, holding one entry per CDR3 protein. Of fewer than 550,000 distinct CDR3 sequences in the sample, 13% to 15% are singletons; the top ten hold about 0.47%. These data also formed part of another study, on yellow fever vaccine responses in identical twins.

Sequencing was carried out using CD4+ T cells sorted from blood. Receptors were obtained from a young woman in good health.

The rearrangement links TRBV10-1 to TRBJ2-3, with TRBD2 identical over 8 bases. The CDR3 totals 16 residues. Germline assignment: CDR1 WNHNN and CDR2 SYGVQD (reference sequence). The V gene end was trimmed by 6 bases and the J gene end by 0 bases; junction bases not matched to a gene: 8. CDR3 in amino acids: CASSPNSGASTDTQYF. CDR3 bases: TGCGCCAGCAGCCCCAATAGCGGGGCTAGCACAGATACGCAGTATTTT.

CDR3: CASSYGGHTGELFF. DNA of the CDR3: TGTGCCAGCAGTTACGGGGGTCACACCGGGGAGCTGTTTTTT. The gene calls are TRBV6-2 or TRBV6-3 and TRBJ2-2; tentatively, D is TRBD1 or TRBD2 (5 bases each). Trimming removed 2 bases at V and 3 bases at J, with 7 bases between. The germline CDR1 and CDR2 sequences are MNHEY and SVGEGT. CDR3 size: 14 residues.

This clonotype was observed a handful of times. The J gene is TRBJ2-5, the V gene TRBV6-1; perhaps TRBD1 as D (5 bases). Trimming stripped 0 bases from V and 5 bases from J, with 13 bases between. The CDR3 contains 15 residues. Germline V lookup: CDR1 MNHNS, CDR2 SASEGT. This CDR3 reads CASSEARPPGETQYF. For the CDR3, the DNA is TGTGCCAGCAGTGAAGCGCGGCCCCCAGGGGAGACCCAGTACTTC.

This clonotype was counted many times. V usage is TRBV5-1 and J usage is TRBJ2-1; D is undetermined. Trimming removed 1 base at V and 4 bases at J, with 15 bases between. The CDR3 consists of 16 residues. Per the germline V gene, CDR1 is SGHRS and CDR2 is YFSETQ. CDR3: CASSLRQVDTYNEQFF. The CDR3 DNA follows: TGCGCCAGCAGCTTGAGGCAGGTGGATACGTACAATGAGCAGTTCTTC. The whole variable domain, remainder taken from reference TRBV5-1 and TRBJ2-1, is KAGVTQTPRYLIKTRGQQVTLSCSPISGHRSVSWYQQTPGQGLQFLFEYFSETQRNKGNFPGRFSGRQFSNSRSEMNVSTLELGDSALYLCASSLRQVDTYNEQFFGPGTRLTVL.

The CDR3, as DNA: TGTGCCAGCAGCGTAGGGCGGGCCCCCTCCTACAATGAGCAGTTCTTC. It codes for CASSVGRAPSYNEQFF. The rearrangement links TRBV9 to TRBJ2-1; maybe TRBD2 (5 bases). Germline lookup yields CDR1 SGDLS and CDR2 YYNGEE. The CDR3 extends over 16 amino acids. The ends were cut back, 0 bases at V and 0 bases at J, with 10 bases in the middle.

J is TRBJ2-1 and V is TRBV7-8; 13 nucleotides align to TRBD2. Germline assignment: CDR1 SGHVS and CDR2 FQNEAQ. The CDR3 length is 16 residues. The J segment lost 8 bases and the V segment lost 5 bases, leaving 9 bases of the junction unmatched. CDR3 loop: CASSLRLAGGGDEQFF. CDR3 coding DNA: TGTGCCAGCAGCCTAAGACTAGCGGGAGGAGGAGATGAGCAGTTCTTC.

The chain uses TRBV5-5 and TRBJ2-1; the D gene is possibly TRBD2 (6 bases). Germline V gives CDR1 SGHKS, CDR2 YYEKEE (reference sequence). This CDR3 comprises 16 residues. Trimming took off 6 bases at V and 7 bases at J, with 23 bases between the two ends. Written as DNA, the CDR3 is TGTGCCAGCATCACCCTGGGAGGCACGCCATCGAATGAGCAGTTCTTC. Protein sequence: CASITLGGTPSNEQFF.

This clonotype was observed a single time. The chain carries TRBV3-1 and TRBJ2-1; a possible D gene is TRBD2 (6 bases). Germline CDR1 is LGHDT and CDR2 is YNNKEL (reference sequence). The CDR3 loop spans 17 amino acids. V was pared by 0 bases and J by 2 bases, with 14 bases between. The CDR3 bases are TGTGCCAGCAGCCAAGAGGTACCGGGGAGGCCCTACAATGAGCAGTTCTTC. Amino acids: CASSQEVPGRPYNEQFF.

The CDR3 DNA reads TGCGCCAGCAGCCGTAATACAGGGGTCCCCTACTACGAGCAGTACGTC. This codes for CASSRNTGVPYYEQYV. This chain links TRBV23-1 with TRBJ2-7, with 7 positions matching TRBD1. TRBV23-1 is noted as an ORF with a role that remains uncertain. The CDR3 totals 16 residues. The V gene end was trimmed by 6 bases and the J gene end by 3 bases; junction bases not matched to a gene: 14.

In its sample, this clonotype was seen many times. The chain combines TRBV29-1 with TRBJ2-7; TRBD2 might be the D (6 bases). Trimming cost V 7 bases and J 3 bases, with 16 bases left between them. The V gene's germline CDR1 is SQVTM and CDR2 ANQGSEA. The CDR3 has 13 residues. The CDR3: CSGGGGSYYEQYF. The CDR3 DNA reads TGCAGCGGTGGTGGAGGGTCTTACTACGAGCAGTACTTC.

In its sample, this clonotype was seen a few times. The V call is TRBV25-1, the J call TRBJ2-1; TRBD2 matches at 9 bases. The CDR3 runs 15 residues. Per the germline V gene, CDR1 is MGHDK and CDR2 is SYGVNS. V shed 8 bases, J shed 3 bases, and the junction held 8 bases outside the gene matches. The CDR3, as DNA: TGTGCCAGCGGCCGGAGCGGGGGGTTCTACAATGAGCAGTTCTTC. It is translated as CASGRSGGFYNEQFF. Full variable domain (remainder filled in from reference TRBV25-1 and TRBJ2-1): EADIYQTPRYLVIGTGKKITLECSQTMGHDKMYWYQQDPGMELHLIHYSYGVNSTEKGDLSSESTVSRIRTEHFPLTLESARPSHTSQYLCASGRSGGFYNEQFFGPGTRLTVL.

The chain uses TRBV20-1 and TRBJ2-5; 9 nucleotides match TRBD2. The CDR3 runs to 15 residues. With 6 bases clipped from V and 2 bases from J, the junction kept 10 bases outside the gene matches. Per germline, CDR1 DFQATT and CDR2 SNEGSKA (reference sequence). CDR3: CSANPGGGAQETQYF. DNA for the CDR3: TGCAGTGCAAACCCCGGCGGGGGGGCTCAAGAGACCCAGTACTTC.

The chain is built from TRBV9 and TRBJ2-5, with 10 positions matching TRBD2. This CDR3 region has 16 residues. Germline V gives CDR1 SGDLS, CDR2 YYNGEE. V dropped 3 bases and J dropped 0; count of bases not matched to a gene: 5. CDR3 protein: CASSGGLAAYQETQYF. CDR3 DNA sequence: TGTGCCAGCAGCGGAGGACTAGCGGCTTACCAAGAGACCCAGTACTTC.

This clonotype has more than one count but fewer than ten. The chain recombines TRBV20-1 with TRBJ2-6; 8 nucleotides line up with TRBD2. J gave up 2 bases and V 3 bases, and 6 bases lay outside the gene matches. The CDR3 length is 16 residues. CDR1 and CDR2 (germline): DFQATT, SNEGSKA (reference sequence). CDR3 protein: CSASPGGAPGANVLTF. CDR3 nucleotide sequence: TGCAGTGCTAGCCCCGGGGGGGCCCCTGGGGCCAACGTCCTGACTTTC.

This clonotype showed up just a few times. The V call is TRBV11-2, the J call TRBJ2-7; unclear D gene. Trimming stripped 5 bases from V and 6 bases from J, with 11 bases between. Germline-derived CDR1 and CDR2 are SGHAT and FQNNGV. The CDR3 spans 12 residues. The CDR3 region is CASSPHNREQYV. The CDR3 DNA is TGTGCCAGCAGCCCCCATAATCGCGAGCAGTACGTC.

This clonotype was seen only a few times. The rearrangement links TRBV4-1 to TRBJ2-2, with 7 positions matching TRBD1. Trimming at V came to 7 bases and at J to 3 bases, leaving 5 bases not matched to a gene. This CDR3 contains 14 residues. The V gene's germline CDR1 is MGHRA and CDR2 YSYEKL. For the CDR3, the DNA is TGCGCCAGCATGAGACAGGGAGACACCGGGGAGCTGTTTTTT. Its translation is CASMRQGDTGELFF.

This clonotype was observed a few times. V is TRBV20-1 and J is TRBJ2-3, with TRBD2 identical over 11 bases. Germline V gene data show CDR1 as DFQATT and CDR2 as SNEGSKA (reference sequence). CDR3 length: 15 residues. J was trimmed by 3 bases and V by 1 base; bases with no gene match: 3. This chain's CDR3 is CSARGGLAATDTQYF. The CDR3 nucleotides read TGCAGTGCTAGAGGGGGACTAGCGGCTACAGATACGCAGTATTTT.

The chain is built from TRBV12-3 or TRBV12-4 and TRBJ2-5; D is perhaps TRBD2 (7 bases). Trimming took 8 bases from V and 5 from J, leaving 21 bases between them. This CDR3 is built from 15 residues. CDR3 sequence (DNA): TGTGCCAGCTCGCGGGGGCGGGTCCCGGGGGAGACCCAGTACTTC. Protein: CASSRGRVPGETQYF.

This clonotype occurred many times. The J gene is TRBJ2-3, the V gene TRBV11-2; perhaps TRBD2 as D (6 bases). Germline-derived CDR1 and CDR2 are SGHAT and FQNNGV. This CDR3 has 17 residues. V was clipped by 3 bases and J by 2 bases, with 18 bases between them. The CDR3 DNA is TGTGCCAGCAGCTTCCCAAGGGGTAGCGGATTCACAGATACGCAGTATTTT. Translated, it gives CASSFPRGSGFTDTQYF. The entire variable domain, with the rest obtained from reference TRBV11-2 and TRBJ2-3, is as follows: EAGVAQSPRYKIIEKRQSVAFWCNPISGHATLYWYQQILGQGPKLLIQFQNNGVVDDSQLPKDRFSAERLKGVDSTLKIQPAKLEDSAVYLCASSFPRGSGFTDTQYFGPGTRLTVL.

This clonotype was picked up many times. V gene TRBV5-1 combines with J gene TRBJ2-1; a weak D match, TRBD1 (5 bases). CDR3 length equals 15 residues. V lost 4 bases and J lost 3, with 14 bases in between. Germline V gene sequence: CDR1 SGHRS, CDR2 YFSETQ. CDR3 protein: CASSTEPTVYNEQFF. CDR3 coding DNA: TGCGCCAGCAGCACCGAACCGACAGTCTACAATGAGCAGTTCTTC. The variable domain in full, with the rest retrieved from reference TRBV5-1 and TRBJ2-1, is KAGVTQTPRYLIKTRGQQVTLSCSPISGHRSVSWYQQTPGQGLQFLFEYFSETQRNKGNFPGRFSGRQFSNSRSEMNVSTLELGDSALYLCASSTEPTVYNEQFFGPGTRLTVL.

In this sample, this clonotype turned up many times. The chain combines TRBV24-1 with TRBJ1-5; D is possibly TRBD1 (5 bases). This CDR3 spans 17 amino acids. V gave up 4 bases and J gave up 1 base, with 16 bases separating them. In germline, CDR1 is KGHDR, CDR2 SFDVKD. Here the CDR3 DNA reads TGTGCCACCAGTGACCCCTCTTCCGGGGCAAGCAATCAGCCCCAGCATTTT. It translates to CATSDPSSGASNQPQHF.

This CDR3 reads CASSLRGQSTDTQYF. In nucleotides, the CDR3 is TGTGCCAGCAGCTTACGAGGACAGTCCACAGATACGCAGTATTTT. The chain employs TRBV11-2 and TRBJ2-3; maybe TRBD1 (6 bases). In germline, CDR1 is SGHAT, CDR2 FQNNGV. V was cut by 2 bases and J by 2 bases, with 11 bases left in between. The CDR3 runs 15 residues.

The CDR3 nucleotides read TGTGCCAGCAGGATGACTAGCGGGAGGTCCTACGAGCAGTACTTC. This gives the protein CASRMTSGRSYEQYF. This chain joins TRBV6-1 and TRBJ2-7, with TRBD2 matching 13 bases. V was pared by 6 bases and J by 1 base, with 3 bases of the junction left unmatched. The CDR3 runs 15 residues. Germline V gene sequence: CDR1 MNHNS, CDR2 SASEGT.

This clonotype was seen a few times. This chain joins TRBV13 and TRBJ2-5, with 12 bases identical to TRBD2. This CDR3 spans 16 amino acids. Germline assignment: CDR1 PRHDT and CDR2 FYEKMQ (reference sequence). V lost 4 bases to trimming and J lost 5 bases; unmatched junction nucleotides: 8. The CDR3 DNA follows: TGTGCCAGCAGCTCCCGACTAGCGGGAGAAGGTGAGACCCAGTACTTC. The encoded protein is CASSSRLAGEGETQYF.

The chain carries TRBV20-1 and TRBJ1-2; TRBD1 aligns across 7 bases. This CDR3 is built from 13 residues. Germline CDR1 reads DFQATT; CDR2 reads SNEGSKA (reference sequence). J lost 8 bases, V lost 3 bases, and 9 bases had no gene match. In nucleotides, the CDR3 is TGCAGTGCTAGTACTAGGGGGCAGTGGGGCTACACCTTC. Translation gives CSASTRGQWGYTF.

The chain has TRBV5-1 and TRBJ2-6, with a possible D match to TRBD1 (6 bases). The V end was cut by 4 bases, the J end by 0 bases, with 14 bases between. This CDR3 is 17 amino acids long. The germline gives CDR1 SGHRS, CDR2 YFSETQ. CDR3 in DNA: TGCGCCAGCAGCCACGACAGGACTGACTCTGGGGCCAACGTCCTGACTTTC. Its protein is CASSHDRTDSGANVLTF.

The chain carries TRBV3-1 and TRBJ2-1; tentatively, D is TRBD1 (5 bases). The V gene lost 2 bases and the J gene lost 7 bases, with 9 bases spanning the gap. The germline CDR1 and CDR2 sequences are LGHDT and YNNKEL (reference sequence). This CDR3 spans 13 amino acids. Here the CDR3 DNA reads TGTGCCAGCAGCCAAAGGGCAGGGAATGAGCAGTTCTTC. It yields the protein CASSQRAGNEQFF.

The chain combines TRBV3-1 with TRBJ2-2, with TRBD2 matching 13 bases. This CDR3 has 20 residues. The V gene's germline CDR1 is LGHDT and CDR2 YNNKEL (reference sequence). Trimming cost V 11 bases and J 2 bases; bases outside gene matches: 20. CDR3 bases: TGTGCCTGCACCCAAGAGCCCCGACTAGCGGGGGGACAAAACACCGGGGAGCTGTTTTTT. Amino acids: CACTQEPRLAGGQNTGELFF.

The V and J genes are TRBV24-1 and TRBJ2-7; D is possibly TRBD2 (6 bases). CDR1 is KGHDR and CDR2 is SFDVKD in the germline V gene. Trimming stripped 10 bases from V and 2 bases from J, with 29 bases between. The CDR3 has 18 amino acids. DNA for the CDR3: TGTGCCACGTGGTGGTTCCTAAGGGACTCGATGGCGACCTACGAGCAGTACTTC. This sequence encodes CATWWFLRDSMATYEQYF.